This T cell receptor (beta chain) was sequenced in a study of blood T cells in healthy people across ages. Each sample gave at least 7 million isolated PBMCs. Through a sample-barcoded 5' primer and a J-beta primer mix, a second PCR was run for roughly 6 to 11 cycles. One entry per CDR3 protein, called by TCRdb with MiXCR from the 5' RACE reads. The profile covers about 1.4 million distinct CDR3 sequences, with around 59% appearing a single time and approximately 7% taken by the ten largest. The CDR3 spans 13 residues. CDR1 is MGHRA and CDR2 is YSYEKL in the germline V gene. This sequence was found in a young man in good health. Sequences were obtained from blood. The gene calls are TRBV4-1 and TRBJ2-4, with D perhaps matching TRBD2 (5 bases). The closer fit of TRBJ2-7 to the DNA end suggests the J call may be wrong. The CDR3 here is CASSQRDYYEQYF. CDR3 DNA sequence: TGCGCCAGCAGCCAACGAGACTACTACGAGCAGTACTTC.